Listed below are T cell receptor beta chains from one sample, sequenced in a study of blood T cell repertoires in COVID-19. Here immunoSEQ multiplex PCR was the method, and the copy in TCRdb shows in-frame clones only, minus some. The sample records roughly 410,000 clones, more than 70% being singletons. The specimen sequenced was peripheral blood. All receptors come from a woman aged 55-69 years with COVID-19, enrolled during active disease. Both conserved end residues are part of each CDR3. The D gene is left open where the match is weak. Rows give clone size only sometimes, using once, few, many, or a class for an expanded clone.

15 | TRBJ1-1 | TRBV9 | - | TRBD1 | CASSVEVAGQVGAFF | TGTGCCAGCAGCGTAGAGGTGGCGGGACAGGTTGGCGCTTTCTTT
15 | TRBJ1-1 | TRBV18 | - | - | CASSSSQTENTEAFF | TGTGCCAGCTCATCCTCCCAGACAGAGAACACTGAAGCTTTCTTT
16 | TRBJ2-1 | TRBV15 | - | TRBD1 | CATSRTGTGGVDEQFF | TGTGCCACCAGCAGAACCGGGACAGGGGGAGTAGATGAGCAGTTCTTC
17 | TRBJ2-3 | TRBV11-3 | - | TRBD2 | CASSLDKAGLGTDTQYF | TGTGCCAGCAGCTTAGACAAGGCGGGACTAGGAACAGATACGCAGTATTTT
16 | TRBJ1-1 | TRBV4-1 | - | - | CASSQGSGVMNTEAFF | TGCGCCAGCAGCCAAGGCTCAGGGGTGATGAACACTGAAGCTTTCTTT
14 | TRBJ2-7 | TRBV6-5 | - | TRBD1 | CASSTQGVSYEQYF | TGTGCCAGCAGTACCCAGGGGGTCTCCTACGAGCAGTACTTC
14 | TRBJ1-2 | TRBV7-9 | - | - | CASGPETGTKGYTF | TGTGCCAGCGGACCTGAGACGGGGACTAAGGGCTACACCTTC
14 | TRBJ1-6 | TRBV5-6 | - | TRBD1 | CASSRDRATTPLHF | TGTGCCAGCAGCCGGGACAGGGCGACGACACCCCTCCACTTT
15 | TRBJ2-2 | TRBV24-1 | - | TRBD2 | CATAAGGAYTGELFF | TGTGCCACCGCCGCGGGGGGGGCCTACACCGGGGAGCTGTTTTTT
13 | TRBJ1-5 | TRBV2 | few | - | CASRRTENQPQHF | TGTGCCAGCAGGCGGACAGAGAATCAGCCCCAGCATTTT
13 | TRBJ1-2 | TRBV12-3/TRBV12-4 | - | TRBD1 | CASSPLTGNGYTF | TGTGCCAGCAGTCCACTGACAGGGAATGGCTACACCTTC
16 | TRBJ1-1 | TRBV7-8 | - | TRBD1 | CASSLSSGTGGTEAFF | TGTGCCAGCAGCTTATCCTCCGGGACAGGGGGCACTGAAGCTTTCTTT
14 | TRBJ1-2 | TRBV30 | - | - | CAWSYRVSGNGYTF | TGTGCCTGGAGTTACAGGGTTTCTGGAAATGGCTACACCTTC
20 | TRBJ2-1 | TRBV15 | - | TRBD2 | CATSTRTSGGARGSYNEQFF | TGTGCCACCAGCACTAGGACTAGCGGGGGGGCCAGAGGGTCCTACAATGAGCAGTTCTTC
16 | TRBJ1-5 | TRBV28 | once | - | CASSLAGGGAGQPQHF | TGTGCCAGCAGTTTAGCGGGAGGGGGGGCCGGTCAGCCCCAGCATTTT
16 | TRBJ1-6 | TRBV7-8 | - | - | CASSSRAGERNSPLHF | TGTGCCAGCAGCTCCCGGGCCGGGGAGAGAAATTCACCCCTCCACTTT
16 | TRBJ1-3 | TRBV5-6 | - | TRBD1 | CASSPPDRVGGNTIYF | TGTGCCAGCAGCCCCCCCGACAGGGTGGGTGGAAACACCATATATTTT
14 | TRBJ2-3 | TRBV6-6 | - | - | CASRKRAGTDTQYF | TGTGCCAGCAGAAAGAGGGCGGGAACAGATACGCAGTATTTT
17 | TRBJ1-2 | TRBV4-2 | - | - | CASSQELNPVSGYGYTF | TGTGCCAGCAGCCAAGAACTAAACCCGGTCAGCGGCTATGGCTACACCTTC
15 | TRBJ2-7 | TRBV11-2 | - | - | CASSLVETVSYEQYF | TGTGCCAGCAGCTTAGTAGAGACAGTATCCTACGAGCAGTACTTC
15 | TRBJ2-1 | TRBV4-1 | - | - | CASSQESGKGVGQFF | TGCGCCAGCAGCCAAGAGAGTGGGAAGGGAGTTGGGCAGTTCTTC
13 | TRBJ1-1 | TRBV9 | few | - | CASSAQGHIEAFF | TGTGCCAGCAGCGCGCAAGGACACATTGAAGCTTTCTTT
13 | TRBJ1-6 | TRBV5-8 | once | - | CASSVARGSPLHF | TGTGCCAGCAGCGTCGCCCGGGGTTCACCCCTCCACTTT
15 | TRBJ1-4 | TRBV19 | - | TRBD1 | CASSLQGATNEKLFF | TGTGCCAGTAGTTTACAGGGGGCAACTAATGAAAAACTGTTTTTT
14 | TRBJ1-1 | TRBV10-3 | - | - | CAISGGLMNTEAFF | TGTGCCATCAGCGGGGGTCTCATGAACACTGAAGCTTTCTTT
13 | TRBJ2-5 | TRBV9 | - | TRBD1 | CASSPRQGQTQYF | TGTGCCAGCAGCCCCCGACAGGGACAGACCCAGTACTTC
16 | TRBJ1-3 | TRBV7-9 | few | TRBD1 | CASSPPGQASGNTIYF | TGTGCCAGCAGCCCCCCGGGACAGGCCTCTGGAAACACCATATATTTT
18 | TRBJ1-2 | TRBV5-1 | once | TRBD1 | CASRDGTGYGSANYGYTF | TGCGCCAGCAGAGACGGGACAGGGTATGGTTCGGCTAACTATGGCTACACCTTC
13 | TRBJ2-5 | TRBV18 | - | - | CASSPPGQETQYF | TGTGCCAGCTCACCGCCCGGTCAAGAGACCCAGTACTTC
15 | TRBJ2-5 | TRBV5-1 | - | TRBD2 | CASSTVAGGQETQYF | TGCGCCAGCAGCACTGTAGCGGGGGGTCAAGAGACCCAGTACTTC
14 | TRBJ2-5 | TRBV2 | - | - | CASSGQSYQETQYF | TGTGCCAGCAGTGGACAGTCGTACCAAGAGACCCAGTACTTC
16 | TRBJ2-3 | TRBV7-3 | - | TRBD2 | CASSFNSGGNADTQYF | TGTGCCAGCAGTTTTAATAGCGGGGGGAACGCAGATACGCAGTATTTT
15 | TRBJ2-7 | TRBV6-5 | - | TRBD1 | CASRTGTGVFYEQYF | TGTGCCAGCAGAACGGGGACAGGGGTTTTCTACGAGCAGTACTTC
13 | TRBJ1-2 | TRBV6-5 | - | - | CASSYSPWGRYTF | TGTGCCAGCAGTTACAGTCCTTGGGGCCGCTACACCTTC
15 | TRBJ1-1 | TRBV19 | - | TRBD1 | CASHRGFGMDTEAFF | TGTGCCAGTCACAGGGGGTTCGGTATGGACACTGAAGCTTTCTTT
13 | TRBJ2-7 | TRBV5-1 | - | - | CASAHVGGNEQYF | TGCGCCAGCGCTCACGTCGGCGGTAACGAGCAGTACTTC
14 | TRBJ1-5 | TRBV19 | - | TRBD1 | CASSIGQVNQPQHF | TGTGCCAGTAGTATCGGACAGGTCAATCAGCCCCAGCATTTT
13 | TRBJ1-1 | TRBV7-9 | once | - | CASSWALNTEAFF | TGTGCCAGCAGCTGGGCCCTGAACACTGAAGCTTTCTTT
14 | TRBJ1-4 | TRBV2 | few | - | CASSLETTNEKLFF | TGTGCCAGCAGTTTAGAGACAACTAATGAAAAACTGTTTTTT
16 | TRBJ1-1 | TRBV6-6 | - | TRBD1 | CASSPLWTGGNTEAFF | TGTGCCAGCAGCCCTTTATGGACAGGGGGGAACACTGAAGCTTTCTTT
15 | TRBJ1-5 | TRBV27 | - | - | CASSPTGGNNQPQHF | TGTGCCAGCAGTCCCACCGGGGGGAACAATCAGCCCCAGCATTTT
14 | TRBJ1-4 | TRBV27 | - | TRBD1 | CASSLSGTGGKLFF | TGTGCCAGCAGTTTATCTGGGACAGGGGGAAAACTGTTTTTT